The rows below give T cell receptor beta chains drawn from one sample of a study of cytomegalovirus exposure and HLA in healthy donors. Repertoires were generated with immunoSEQ multiplex PCR, while TCRdb's copy carries only in-frame clones and drops some. Found here are over 200,000 clones, about 90% of them singletons; the top ten hold 3.1%. The sequencing sample was made of PBMCs. The receptor source for this set is a woman aged 25 to 45 in good health and CMV-seronegative. CDR3s include the opening cysteine and the closing phenylalanine or tryptophan. The D gene is left open where the match is weak.

NA	TRBV21-1	TRBJ1-1	TGTGCCAGCAGAAGGGGACACCTGAACACTGAAGCTTTCTTT	CASRRGHLNTEAFF
NA	TRBV12-2	TRBJ2-7	TGTGCAAGTCGCCAGTGTCCAGGGACTAGCCCCCTAAGCTCCTACGAGCAGTACTTC	CASRQCPGTSPLSSYEQYF
TRBD2	TRBV11-3	TRBJ2-5	TGTGCCAGCAGCTTCCCTAGCGGGATCTCGGAGACCCAGTACTTC	CASSFPSGISETQYF
NA	TRBV4-2	TRBJ2-3	TGTGCCAGCAGCCAAGAGGGGGGAGTGGGCACAGATACGCAGTATTTT	CASSQEGGVGTDTQYF
NA	TRBV20-1	TRBJ2-3	TGCAGTGCTAGATTCACAGATACGCAGTATTTT	CSARFTDTQYF
NA	TRBV5-6	TRBJ2-6	TGTGCCAGCGGGAGGGGGGCCAACGTCCTGACTTTC	CASGRGANVLTF
TRBD1	TRBV5-1	TRBJ2-1	TGCGCCAGCAGCCGCGGACAGGGTGGCTACAATGAGCAGTTCTTC	CASSRGQGGYNEQFF
NA	TRBV14	TRBJ2-3	TGTGCCAGCAGCCACTCTATGGGTCCCACAGATACGCAGTATTTT	CASSHSMGPTDTQYF
TRBD1	TRBV28	TRBJ1-2	TGTGCCAGTACAGGGGCCTATGGCTACACCTTC	CASTGAYGYTF
NA	TRBV5-1	TRBJ2-6	TGCGCCAGCAGCTTGGAAGGGTCCCCAATCTCTGGGGCCAACGTCCTGACTTTC	CASSLEGSPISGANVLTF